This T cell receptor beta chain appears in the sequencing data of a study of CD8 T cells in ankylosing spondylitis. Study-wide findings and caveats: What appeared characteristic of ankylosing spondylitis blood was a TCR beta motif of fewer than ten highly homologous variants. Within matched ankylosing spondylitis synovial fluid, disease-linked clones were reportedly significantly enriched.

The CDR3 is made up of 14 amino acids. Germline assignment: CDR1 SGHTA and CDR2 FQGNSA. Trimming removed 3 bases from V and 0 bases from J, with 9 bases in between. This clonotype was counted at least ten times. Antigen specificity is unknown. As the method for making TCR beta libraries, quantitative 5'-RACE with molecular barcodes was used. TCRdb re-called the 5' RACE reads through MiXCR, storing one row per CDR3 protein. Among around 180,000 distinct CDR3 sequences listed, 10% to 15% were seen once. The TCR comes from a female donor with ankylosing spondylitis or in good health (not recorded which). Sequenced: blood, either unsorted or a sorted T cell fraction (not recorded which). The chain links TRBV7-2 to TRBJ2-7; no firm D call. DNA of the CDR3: TGTGCCAGCAGCTTTGACTCCAGCTCCTACGAGCAGTACTTC. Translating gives CASSFDSSSYEQYF.